The entry below gives a single T cell receptor beta chain sequence along with its context. Its antigen is not known. Execution of the assay was at deep level. The protocol was immunoSEQ multiplex PCR, while the TCRdb copy is restricted to in-frame clones and leaves out a portion. The sample includes 2 million to 2.5 million clones, 85% to 95% seen only once; the top ten take around 0.4%. Naive CD4+ cells were CD45RA-selected; the remaining cells were memory. This entry is derived from a study of shared clonotypes between healthy human individuals. On the study more broadly: Plates per donor: three CD4 naive, three CD4 memory, two CD8 naive, one CD8 memory. Findings and limits, study-wide: Sampling involved blood alone; tissue repertoires likely differ.

Germline-derived CDR1 and CDR2 are SGHNT and YENEEA. J gave up 1 base and V 5 bases, and 1 base lay outside the gene matches. The CDR3 spans 15 residues. The sequence was obtained from a man between 18 and 29 years old in good health. Some clones in this sample may be carry-over from other donors' samples. The sample comprised naive CD4+ T cells from PBMCs. Subset here: CD45RA+ positively selected. The chain recombines TRBV11-3 with TRBJ2-3, with 12 bases that match TRBD2. The CDR3 nucleotides are TGTGCCAGCAGCAGACTAGCGGGGGGCACAGATACGCAGTATTTT. Protein product: CASSRLAGGTDTQYF.